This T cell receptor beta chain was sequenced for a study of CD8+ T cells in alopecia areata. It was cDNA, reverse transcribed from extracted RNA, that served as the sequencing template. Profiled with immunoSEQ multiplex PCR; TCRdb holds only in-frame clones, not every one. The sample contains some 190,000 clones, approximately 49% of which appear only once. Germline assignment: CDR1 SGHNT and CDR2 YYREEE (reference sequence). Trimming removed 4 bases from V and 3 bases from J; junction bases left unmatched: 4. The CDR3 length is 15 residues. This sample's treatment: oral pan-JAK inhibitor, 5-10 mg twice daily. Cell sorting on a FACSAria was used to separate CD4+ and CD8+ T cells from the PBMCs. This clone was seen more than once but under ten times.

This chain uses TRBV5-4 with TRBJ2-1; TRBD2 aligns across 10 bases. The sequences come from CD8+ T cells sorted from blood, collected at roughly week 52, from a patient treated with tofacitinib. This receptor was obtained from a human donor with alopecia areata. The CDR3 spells CASSQERGGYNEQFF. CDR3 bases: TGTGCCAGCAGCCAAGAGCGGGGGGGCTACAATGAGCAGTTCTTC.